This T cell receptor beta chain came from a study of blood T cells in healthy people across ages. Study-wide results and caveats: TCR beta diversity correlated strongly with naive T cell percentage.

In regard to this clonotype: The target antigen is unknown.

Trimming left V 7 bases short and J 1 base short, with 17 bases between. This CDR3 region has 14 residues. Germline V gene sequence: CDR1 SQVTM, CDR2 ANQGSEA. A J-beta primer mix and a sample-barcoded 5' primer were used in a second PCR of about 7 to 12 cycles. Individual samples furnished no less than 2.5 million CDR3-containing paired-end reads apiece. In TCRdb, the 5' RACE reads were re-called with MiXCR into one record per CDR3 protein. The data contain about 640,000 distinct CDR3 sequences, under 70% of them singletons. This clonotype originated in a man aged 55-75 years in good health. The chain recombines TRBV29-1 with TRBJ2-7, with D possibly matching TRBD1 (6 bases). Sequencing input: blood. The CDR3 coding sequence is TGCAGCGCCATTACCCGGGACAAGTCCTACGAGCAGTACTTC. This gives the protein CSAITRDKSYEQYF.